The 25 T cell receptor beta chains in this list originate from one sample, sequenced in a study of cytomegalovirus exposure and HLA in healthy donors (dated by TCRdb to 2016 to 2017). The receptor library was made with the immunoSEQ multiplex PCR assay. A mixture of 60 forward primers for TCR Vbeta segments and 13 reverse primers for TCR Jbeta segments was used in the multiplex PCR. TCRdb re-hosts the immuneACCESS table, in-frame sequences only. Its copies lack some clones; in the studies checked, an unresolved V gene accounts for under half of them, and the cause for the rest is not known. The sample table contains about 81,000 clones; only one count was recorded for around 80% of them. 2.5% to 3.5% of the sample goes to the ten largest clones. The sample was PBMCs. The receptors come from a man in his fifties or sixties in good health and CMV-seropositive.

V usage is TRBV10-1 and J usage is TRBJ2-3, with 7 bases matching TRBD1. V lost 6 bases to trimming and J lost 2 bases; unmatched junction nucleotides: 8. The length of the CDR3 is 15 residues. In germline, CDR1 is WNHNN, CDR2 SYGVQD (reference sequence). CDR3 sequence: CASRSTGTDTDTQYF. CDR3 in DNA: TGCGCCAGCAGATCGACAGGGACCGACACAGATACGCAGTATTTT.

CDR3 bases: TGTGCCTGGAGTGGAGCGGGAGATGGCTACACCTTC. It yields the protein CAWSGAGDGYTF. This chain links TRBV30 with TRBJ1-2; D remains ambiguous. Germline V lookup: CDR1 GTSNPN, CDR2 SVGIG (reference sequence). The CDR3 length is 12 residues. Trimming left V 1 base short and J 6 bases short, with 9 bases between.

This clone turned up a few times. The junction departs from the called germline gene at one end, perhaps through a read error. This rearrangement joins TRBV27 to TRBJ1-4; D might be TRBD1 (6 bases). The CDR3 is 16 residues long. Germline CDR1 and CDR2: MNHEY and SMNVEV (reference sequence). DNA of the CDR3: TGTGCCAGCAGATTAGGGGACAACATAACTCACCCAGGGGCTGTTTTT. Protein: CASRLGDNITHPGAVF.

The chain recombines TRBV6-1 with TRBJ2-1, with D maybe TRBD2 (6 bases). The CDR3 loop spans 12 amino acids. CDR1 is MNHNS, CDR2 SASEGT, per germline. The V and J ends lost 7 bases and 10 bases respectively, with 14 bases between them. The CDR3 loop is CASTLSSGEQFF. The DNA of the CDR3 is TGTGCCAGCACCCTTTCAAGCGGGGAGCAGTTCTTC.

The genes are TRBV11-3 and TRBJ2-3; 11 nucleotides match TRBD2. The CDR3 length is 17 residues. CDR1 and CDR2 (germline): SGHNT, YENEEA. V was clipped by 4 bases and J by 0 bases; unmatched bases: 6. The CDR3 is CASSSYLAGGSTDTQYF. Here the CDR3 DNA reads TGTGCCAGCAGCTCGTATCTAGCGGGAGGAAGCACAGATACGCAGTATTTT. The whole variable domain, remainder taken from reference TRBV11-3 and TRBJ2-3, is EAGVVQSPRYKIIEKKQPVAFWCNPISGHNTLYWYLQNLGQGPELLIRYENEEAVDDSQLPKDRFSAERLKGVDSTLKIQPAELGDSAVYLCASSSYLAGGSTDTQYFGPGTRLTVL.

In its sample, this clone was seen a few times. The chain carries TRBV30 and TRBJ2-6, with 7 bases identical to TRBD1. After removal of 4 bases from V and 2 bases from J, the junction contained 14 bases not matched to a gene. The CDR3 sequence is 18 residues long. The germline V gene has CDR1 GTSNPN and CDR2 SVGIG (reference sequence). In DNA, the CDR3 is TGTGCCTGGATAAATGACAGGGAGTCGAAGGCTGGGGCCAACGTCCTGACTTTC. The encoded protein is CAWINDRESKAGANVLTF.

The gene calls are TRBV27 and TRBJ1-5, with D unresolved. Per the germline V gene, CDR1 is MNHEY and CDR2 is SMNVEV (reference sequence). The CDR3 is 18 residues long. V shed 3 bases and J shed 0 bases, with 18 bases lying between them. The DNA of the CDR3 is TGTGCCAGCAGTTTCCAGAGGCCAGACCGATATAGCAATCAGCCCCAGCATTTT. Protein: CASSFQRPDRYSNQPQHF.

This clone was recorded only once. The DNA of the CDR3 is TGTGCCAGCAGCTTTAGTGACAGCTCTGGAAACACCATATATTTT. The encoded protein is CASSFSDSSGNTIYF. The J gene is TRBJ1-3, the V gene TRBV7-2, with D possibly TRBD1 on 5 matching bases. With 3 bases removed from V and 0 bases from J, the gap between germline ends came to 9 bases. This CDR3 contains 15 residues. Germline CDR1 is SGHTA and CDR2 is FQGNSA.

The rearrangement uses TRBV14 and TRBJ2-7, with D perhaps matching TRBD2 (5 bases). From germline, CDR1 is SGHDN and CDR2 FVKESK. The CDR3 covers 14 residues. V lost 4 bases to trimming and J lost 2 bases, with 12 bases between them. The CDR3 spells CASSPGNLTYEQYF. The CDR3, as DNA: TGTGCCAGCAGCCCCGGGAATCTCACCTACGAGCAGTACTTC.

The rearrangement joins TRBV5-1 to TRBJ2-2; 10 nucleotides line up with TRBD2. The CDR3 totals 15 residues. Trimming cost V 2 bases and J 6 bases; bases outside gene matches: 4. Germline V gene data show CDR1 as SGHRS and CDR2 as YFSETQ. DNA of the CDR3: TGCGCCAGCAGCTTAGCTAGCGGGAGACCCGGGGAGCTGTTTTTT. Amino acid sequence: CASSLASGRPGELFF.

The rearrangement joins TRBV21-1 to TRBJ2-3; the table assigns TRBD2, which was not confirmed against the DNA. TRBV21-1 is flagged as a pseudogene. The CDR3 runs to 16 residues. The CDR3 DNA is TGTGCCAGCAGCCTTTACCTCGTAGCGGACACAGATACGCAGTATTTT. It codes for CASSLYLVADTDTQYF.

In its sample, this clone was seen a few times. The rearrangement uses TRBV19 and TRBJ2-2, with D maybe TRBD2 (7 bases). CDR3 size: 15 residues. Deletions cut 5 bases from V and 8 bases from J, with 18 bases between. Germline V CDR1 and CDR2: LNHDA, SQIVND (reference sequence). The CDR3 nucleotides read TGTGCCAGTAGTCGATGGGGGGCGGGAGATGGGGAGCTGTTTTTT. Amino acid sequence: CASSRWGAGDGELFF.

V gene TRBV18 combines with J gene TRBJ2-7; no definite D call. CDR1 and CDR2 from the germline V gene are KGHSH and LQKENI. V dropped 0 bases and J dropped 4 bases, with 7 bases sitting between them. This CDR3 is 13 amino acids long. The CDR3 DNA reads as TGTGCCAGCTCACCACCGGCGGTTTACGAGCAGTACTTC. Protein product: CASSPPAVYEQYF.

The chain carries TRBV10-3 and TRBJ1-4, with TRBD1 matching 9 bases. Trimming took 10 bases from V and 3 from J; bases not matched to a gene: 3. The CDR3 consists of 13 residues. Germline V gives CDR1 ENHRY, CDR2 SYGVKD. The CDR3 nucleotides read TGTGCCACCGGGACAGGGTCTAATGAAAAACTGTTTTTT. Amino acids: CATGTGSNEKLFF.

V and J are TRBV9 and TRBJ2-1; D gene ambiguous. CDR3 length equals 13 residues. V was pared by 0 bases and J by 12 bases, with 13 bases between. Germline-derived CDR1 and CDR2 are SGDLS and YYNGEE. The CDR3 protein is CASSVDDNVVQFF. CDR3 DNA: TGTGCCAGCAGCGTAGATGACAACGTCGTGCAGTTCTTC.

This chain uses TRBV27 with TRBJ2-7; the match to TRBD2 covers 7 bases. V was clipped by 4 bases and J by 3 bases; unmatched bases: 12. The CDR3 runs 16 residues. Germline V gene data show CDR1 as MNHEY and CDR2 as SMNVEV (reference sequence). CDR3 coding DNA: TGTGCCAGCAGTTCCCCGGCGGGTGGCGGGAGCTACGAGCAGTACTTC. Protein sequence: CASSSPAGGGSYEQYF.

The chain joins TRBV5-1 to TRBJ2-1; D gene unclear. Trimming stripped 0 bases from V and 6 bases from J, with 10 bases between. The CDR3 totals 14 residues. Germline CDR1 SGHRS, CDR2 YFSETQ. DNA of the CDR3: TGCGCCAGCAGCTTGGCCCCAGATGCCAATGAGCAGTTCTTC. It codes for CASSLAPDANEQFF.

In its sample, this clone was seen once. The CDR3 loop reads CATSRAGQLAKNIQYF. The CDR3 DNA reads as TGTGCCACGTCCCGGGCGGGACAGTTGGCCAAAAACATTCAGTACTTC. The rearrangement joins TRBV5-4 to TRBJ2-4, with a tentative D call TRBD1 (7 bases). Germline CDR1 and CDR2: SGHNT and YYREEE (reference sequence). V lost 9 bases and J 1 base, leaving 20 bases between the germline ends. The CDR3 is 16 amino acids.

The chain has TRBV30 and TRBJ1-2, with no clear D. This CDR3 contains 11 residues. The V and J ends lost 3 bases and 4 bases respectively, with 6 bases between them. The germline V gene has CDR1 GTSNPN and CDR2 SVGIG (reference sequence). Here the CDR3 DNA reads TGTGCCTGGAGGGCCGTCTATGGCTACACCTTC. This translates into CAWRAVYGYTF.

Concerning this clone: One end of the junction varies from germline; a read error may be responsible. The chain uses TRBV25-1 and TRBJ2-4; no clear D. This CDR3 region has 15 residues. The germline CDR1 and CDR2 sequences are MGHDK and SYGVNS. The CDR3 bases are TGTGCCAGCAGTGAATCGGCTAAGGCCAAAAACAGTCAGTACTTC. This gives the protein CASSESAKAKNSQYF.

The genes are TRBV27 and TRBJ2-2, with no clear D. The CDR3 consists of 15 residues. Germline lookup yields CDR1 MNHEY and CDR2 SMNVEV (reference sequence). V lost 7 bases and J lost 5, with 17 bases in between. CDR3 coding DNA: TGTGCCAGCACCTCAAGACTGAGACCAACCGGGGAGCTGTTTTTT. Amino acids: CASTSRLRPTGELFF.

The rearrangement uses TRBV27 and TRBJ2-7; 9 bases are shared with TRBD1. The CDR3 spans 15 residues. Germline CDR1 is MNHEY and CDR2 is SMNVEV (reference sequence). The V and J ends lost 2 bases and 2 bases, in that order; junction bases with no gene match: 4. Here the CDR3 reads CASSLGQGNTYEQYF. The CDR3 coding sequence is TGTGCCAGCAGTTTAGGACAGGGGAACACCTACGAGCAGTACTTC.

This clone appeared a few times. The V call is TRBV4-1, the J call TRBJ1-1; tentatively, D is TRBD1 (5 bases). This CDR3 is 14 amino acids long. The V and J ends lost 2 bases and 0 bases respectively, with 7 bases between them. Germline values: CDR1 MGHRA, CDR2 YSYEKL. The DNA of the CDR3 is TGCGCCAGCAGCCAAAGGGGCTTGAACACTGAAGCTTTCTTT. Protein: CASSQRGLNTEAFF.

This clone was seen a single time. The CDR3 spells CASSLAQYTYEQYF. The DNA for the CDR3 is TGCGCCAGCAGCTTGGCGCAGTACACCTACGAGCAGTACTTC. The chain uses TRBV5-1 and TRBJ2-7; D not resolved. The ends were cut back, 0 bases at V and 2 bases at J, with 9 bases in the middle. The CDR3 has 14 amino acids. CDR1 is SGHRS and CDR2 is YFSETQ in the germline V gene.

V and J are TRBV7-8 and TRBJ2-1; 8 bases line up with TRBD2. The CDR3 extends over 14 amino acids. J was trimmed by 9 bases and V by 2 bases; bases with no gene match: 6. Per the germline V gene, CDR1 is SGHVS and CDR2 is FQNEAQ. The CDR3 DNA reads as TGTGCCAGCAGCTTACGTCCGGGGGGGGGTGAGCAGTTCTTC. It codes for CASSLRPGGGEQFF. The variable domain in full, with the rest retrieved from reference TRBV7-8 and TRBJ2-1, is GAGVSQSPRYKVAKRGQDVALRCDPISGHVSLFWYQQALGQGPEFLTYFQNEAQLDKSGLPSDRFFAERPEGSVSTLKIQRTQQEDSAVYLCASSLRPGGGEQFFGPGTRLTVL.